This TCR beta chain was retrieved from a study of blood T cell repertoires in COVID-19. The CDR3 runs 16 residues. Per germline, CDR1 LNHNV and CDR2 YYDKDF (reference sequence). Trimming left V 5 bases short and J 0 bases short, with 14 bases between. Sequenced by immunoSEQ multiplex PCR; TCRdb stores in-frame clones only, minus some. The sample includes some 130,000 clones, under 90% of them seen just once. Sequenced sample: PBMCs or T cells enriched from blood (not recorded which). This clonotype originated in a man aged 35 to 55 with acute COVID-19. The V gene is TRBV15, the J gene TRBJ1-3; possibly TRBD1 for D (5 bases). CDR3 loop: CATSLGPATSGNTIYF. In DNA, the CDR3 is TGTGCCACCAGCCTGGGGCCGGCGACCTCTGGAAACACCATATATTTT. The full variable domain, rest sourced from reference TRBV15 and TRBJ1-3, is DAMVIQNPRYQVTQFGKPVTLSCSQTLNHNVMYWYQQKSSQAPKLLFHYYDKDFNNEADTPDNFQSRRPNTSFCFLDIRSPGLGDTAMYLCATSLGPATSGNTIYFGEGSWLTVV.